This T cell receptor beta chain comes out of a study of cytomegalovirus exposure and HLA in healthy donors. Points on this clone: Its antigen is unknown.

Whole-study results and caveats: The authors considered a cluster of highly shared sequence variants likely to be a sequencing artifact.

V gave up 5 bases and J gave up 3 bases; unmatched junction bases: 5. This CDR3 comprises 15 residues. Germline V gene sequence: CDR1 SNHLY, CDR2 FYNNEI. PCR employed 60 Vbeta and 13 Jbeta primers. TCRdb's copy holds only in-frame clones and misses some; the assay was immunoSEQ multiplex PCR. The sample totals about 170,000 clones. Sequencing used PBMCs. The sequence derives from a woman under 30 in good health and CMV-seropositive. The chain couples TRBV2 to TRBJ2-1, with 9 positions matching TRBD1. The CDR3 reads CASSTGGTFYNEQFF. In DNA, the CDR3 is TGTGCCAGCAGTACAGGGGGCACTTTCTACAATGAGCAGTTCTTC. Based on the CDR3 plus reference TRBV2 and TRBJ2-1, the full variable domain is EPEVTQTPSHQVTQMGQEVILRCVPISNHLYFYWYRQILGQKVEFLVSFYNNEISEKSEIFDDQFSVERPDGSNFTLKIRSTKLEDSAMYFCASSTGGTFYNEQFFGPGTRLTVL.